This paragraph reports one T cell receptor beta chain. What it binds is unknown. The data derive from a study of T-cell memory formation after mild COVID-19. After 5'RACE with constant-segment primers, TCR alpha and TCR beta cDNA libraries carrying sample barcodes and UMIs were obtained. TCRdb re-analysed the 5' RACE reads in MiXCR, keeping a single row per CDR3 protein. The table includes approximately 490,000 distinct CDR3 sequences, about a fifth detected once. Findings and limits, study-wide: Clones that shrank (day 15 to 85) were balanced CD4/CD8, whereas later expanders leaned CD4+. A subset of responding clones appeared in pre-infection memory, suggesting cross-reactive memory joined.

The origin of this receptor is an adult woman who had mild COVID-19 (a few samples of this study predate the infection). Cell type and time point are not known. Sample: PBMCs or a T cell subset sorted from them (not recorded which).

The CDR3, as DNA: TGTGCCAGCGGGGGGCAGGAGCTGTTTTTT. Residues: CASGGQELFF. The chain carries TRBV5-4 and TRBJ2-2; either TRBD1 or TRBD2 may supply D (6 bases each). In germline, CDR1 is SGHNT, CDR2 YYREEE (reference sequence). The V gene lost 7 bases and the J gene lost 10 bases, with 8 bases spanning the gap. CDR3 length equals 10 residues.